The rows below give T cell receptor beta chains drawn from one sample of a study of vaccination and CD4 T cells after COVID-19. These TCRs' antigens remain unknown. TCRdb processed the PCR reads anew with MiXCR; each CDR3 protein has one entry. In the table there are around 19,000 distinct CDR3 sequences, around three quarters of which are singletons. Input material: CD4+ T cells from blood, cultured in vitro. The source of these receptors is a human donor who had recovered from COVID-19. CDR3s include the opening cysteine and the closing phenylalanine or tryptophan. Not all rows give a size; the values are once, few, many and, for expanded clones, a class.

v_call	clone_size	cdr3_aa
TRBV19	.	CATHPGGGRNYGYTF
TRBV4-2	large	CASSGQMNTEAFF
TRBV6-1	.	CASSGRSMNTEAFF
TRBV7-6	.	CASSSTGSNTEAFF
TRBV27	.	CASSPRGTNYGYTF
TRBV6-7	.	CASTKRLAKNIQYF
TRBV18	once	CASSPPGRGGSLNEQFF
TRBV20-1	.	CSARRGYGYTF
TRBV4-2	.	CASSQDGGLAFNEQFF
TRBV10-2	once	CASSDPSGELFF
TRBV5-4	.	CASSQDRINYGYTF
TRBV4-2	few	CASSQDTGLSAFF
TRBV11-1	few	CASSLAINTEAFF
TRBV28	.	CASSSPPSGLAGNNEQFF
TRBV20-1	once	CSAKGFRDSQETQYF
TRBV12-3/TRBV12-4	.	CASSGGQSNYEQYF
TRBV7-2	.	CASSLNRGRSEQYF
TRBV27	.	CASSFLPITSLGEQYF
TRBV27	.	CASSLSSGTMTFREQFF
TRBV20-1	.	CSASRQGYNEQFF
TRBV20-1	.	CSAYPEPGELYGYTF
TRBV20-1	.	CSANFGQPQHF
TRBV5-1	.	CASSLGGGFSTDTQYF
TRBV20-1	.	CSARDQGGLAGGGNEQFF
TRBV29-1	.	CSVGQSYEQYF
TRBV5-1	once	CASSQDRGRGTQYF
TRBV7-2	.	CASSPPVLRELFF
TRBV20-1	.	CSATHSQTQYF
TRBV7-2	.	CASSLGTQETQYF
TRBV25-1	.	CASSVQSGLTLYNEQFF
TRBV7-3	once	CASSPTPERAQEQYF
TRBV30	few	CAWSVLGTHTEAFF
TRBV7-2	medium-sized	CASSARGQPQHF
TRBV20-1	.	CSAPPAGVAQYF
TRBV6-1	.	CASSIQGMGGYTF
TRBV6-4	.	CASSRLAGENTGELFF
TRBV24-1	.	CATWTAMNTEAFF
TRBV7-2	few	CASSLGSGVGSYEQYF
TRBV6-1	.	CASKRQGGDTEAFF
TRBV28	.	CASRQDGTGKNTIYF
TRBV6-2/TRBV6-3	.	CASSYGVSPGELFF
TRBV2	.	CASSEEGVQPQHF
TRBV7-2	.	CASSLGLAAEQFF
TRBV4-1	.	CASSQDRATGQKGDTQYF
TRBV18	.	CASSPPGDEKLFF
TRBV7-9	.	CASRSKGQGWTEAFF
TRBV30	.	CAWSANRSPYGYTF
TRBV7-9	medium-sized	CASSQGWGATNTEAFF
TRBV28	.	CAIRGGGVNYGYTF
TRBV28	.	CATHWGPGNTIYF
TRBV5-1	.	CASSLVSSGNTEAFF
TRBV19	.	CASSISFSGLRYEQYF
TRBV20-1	once	CSASDGGRGTDTQYF
TRBV4-1	.	CASSQVDLTAYTEAFF
TRBV15	few	CATSRDGTTNLGGYTF
TRBV6-1	few	CASSESEGEGGELFF
TRBV20-1	few	CSANLQPGPRGQPQHF